The rows below give T cell receptor beta chains drawn from one sample of a study of T-cell reconstitution after alpha-beta-depleted transplantation in children. TCRdb reanalysed the PCR reads using MiXCR and keeps one entry per CDR3 protein. Of approximately 980,000 distinct CDR3 sequences listed, under 30% are singletons. Source: PBMCs, mostly from graft donor cells, taken 360 days after TCRalphabeta/CD19-depleted stem cell transplant. The receptors originated from a boy under two years old who had a stem cell transplant for SCID, so the T cells may come from the graft donor. The CDR3 runs from the conserved cysteine through the conserved F or W. A D gene is named only where the DNA matches it firmly. Clone sizes are given selectively: once, few, many, or a class where the clone is expanded.

v_gene,d_gene,j_gene,abundance,CDR3nt,CDR3aa
TRBV29-1,.,TRBJ2-2,.,TGCAGCGTGATTTCCTTGGCTTCTACCGGGGAGCTGTTTTTT,CSVISLASTGELFF
TRBV7-3,TRBD2,TRBJ2-1,.,TGTGCCAGCAGCTTAACGTGGCGAGCGGGGTTGAATGAGCAGTTCTTC,CASSLTWRAGLNEQFF
TRBV12-3/TRBV12-4,TRBD1,TRBJ2-7,.,TGTGCCAGCAGTGTATTTCGGGACAGGGGGTGGTCGGAGCAGTACTTC,CASSVFRDRGWSEQYF
TRBV12-3/TRBV12-4,.,TRBJ2-1,.,TGTGCCAGCAGTTTATGGGCTTTTAGCTCCTACAATGAGCAGTTCTTC,CASSLWAFSSYNEQFF
TRBV7-2,TRBD2,TRBJ2-3,.,TGTGCCAGCAGCTTAGGGACTAGCAGATCAGATACGCAGTATTTT,CASSLGTSRSDTQYF
TRBV12-3/TRBV12-4,TRBD1,TRBJ2-1,few,TGTGCCAGCAGTTTAGCGGGGACAGGGTGGGGTACGGGAGGATACAATGAGCAGTTCTTC,CASSLAGTGWGTGGYNEQFF
TRBV28,TRBD2,TRBJ2-2,.,TGTGCCAGCAGTCAAGGGACCCTACTAGCGGGGGGGCGCGGGGAGCTGTTTTTT,CASSQGTLLAGGRGELFF
TRBV12-3/TRBV12-4,.,TRBJ2-7,few,TGTGCCAGCAGTGTATCCAGGGAGCCCTACGAGCAGTACTTC,CASSVSREPYEQYF
TRBV20-1,TRBD2,TRBJ2-1,few,TGCAGTGCTGAAACCGGGACTAGCGGGGGTAATGAGCAGTTCTTC,CSAETGTSGGNEQFF
TRBV7-6,.,TRBJ2-2,.,TGTGCCAGCAGCAGACTAGAGTTTACCGGGGAGCTGTTTTTT,CASSRLEFTGELFF
TRBV10-3,TRBD2,TRBJ2-5,.,TGTGCCATCAGCCACGGGGTAGCGGGGGGATTCCAAGAGACCCAGTACTTC,CAISHGVAGGFQETQYF
TRBV7-8,TRBD1,TRBJ2-1,.,TGTGCCAGCAGTTCCGGACAGGGGGCGGCCTACAATGAGCAGTTCTTC,CASSSGQGAAYNEQFF
TRBV28,.,TRBJ1-1,.,TGTGCCAGCGCAGTCGGGATCGAAGCTTTCTTT,CASAVGIEAFF
TRBV6-1,.,TRBJ2-5,few,TGTGCCAGCAGCCGCGGCGGCAGGACAGCCACTCCTCAGACCCAGTACTTC,CASSRGGRTATPQTQYF
TRBV12-3/TRBV12-4,TRBD1,TRBJ2-2,.,TGTGCCAGCGGTCCCGGGACAGGGGCCTTCACCGGGGAGCTGTTTTTT,CASGPGTGAFTGELFF
TRBV12-3/TRBV12-4,TRBD2,TRBJ2-7,.,TGTGCCAGCAGTATGCGGGGGGGCCTCTACGAGCAGTACTTC,CASSMRGGLYEQYF
TRBV4-2,.,TRBJ2-3,.,TGTGCCAGCAGCCAAGATGAGTCTAGCTGGGCCCCTACGCAGTATTTT,CASSQDESSWAPTQYF
TRBV20-1,.,TRBJ1-5,.,TGCAGTGCTAGCGAGTCATCAGGGCTAAGTCAGCCCCAGCATTTT,CSASESSGLSQPQHF
TRBV15,TRBD1,TRBJ2-2,.,TGTGCCACCAGCAGAGATCTGGAAAGGGGACAGGGTGGTACCGGGGAGCTGTTTTTT,CATSRDLERGQGGTGELFF
TRBV6-1,TRBD1,TRBJ1-2,.,TGTGCCAGCAGGGGGACAGGGGGCTGGTATGGCTACACCTTC,CASRGTGGWYGYTF
TRBV5-1,TRBD2,TRBJ2-3,few,TGCGCCAGCAGCTTTGGACTAGCGGGGGCCTTCACAGATACGCAGTATTTT,CASSFGLAGAFTDTQYF
TRBV5-1,.,TRBJ2-3,.,TGCGCCAGCAGCCGAGAAAGCACAGATACGCAGTATTTT,CASSRESTDTQYF
TRBV7-9,.,TRBJ1-5,many,TGTGCCAGCAGCTCAGACAGCTATAGCAATCAGCCCCAGCATTTT,CASSSDSYSNQPQHF
TRBV28,.,TRBJ1-2,.,TGTGCCACCGGTGTTGGGCACTTTGATAGCTATGGCTACACCTTC,CATGVGHFDSYGYTF
TRBV6-5,.,TRBJ2-7,few,TGTGCCAGCAGTTTTACCGGGACAAAGTCCTACGAGCAGTACTTC,CASSFTGTKSYEQYF
TRBV24-1,.,TRBJ2-1,.,TGTGCCACCAGTGATTCTGAGGGCGCCCCTAATGAGCAGTTCTTC,CATSDSEGAPNEQFF
TRBV7-9,TRBD2,TRBJ2-1,.,TGTGCCAGCAGCCCTAGCGGGAGAGTCTACAATGAGCAGTTCTTC,CASSPSGRVYNEQFF
TRBV20-1,.,TRBJ1-6,.,TGCAGTGCTCCCACACGGGTTAATGTTTCGCCCCTCCACTTT,CSAPTRVNVSPLHF
TRBV12-3/TRBV12-4,.,TRBJ1-1,.,TGTGCCAGCAGTTTTTTGGGTATCGACAGAATGAACACTGAAGCTTTCTTT,CASSFLGIDRMNTEAFF
TRBV6-5,.,TRBJ2-7,.,TGTGCCAGCAGTTACCAGGGGAGGATACGCCACGAGCAGTACTTC,CASSYQGRIRHEQYF
TRBV7-8,.,TRBJ2-5,.,TGTGCCAGCAGAAACCGGAGCCCCGGGTGGACCCAGTACTTC,CASRNRSPGWTQYF
TRBV5-1,TRBD2,TRBJ2-1,few,TGCGCCAGCAGTTATCGGACTAGCGGGGGATACAATGAGCAGTTCTTC,CASSYRTSGGYNEQFF
TRBV6-1,TRBD1,TRBJ2-3,few,TGTGCCAGCCACACTAGGGACAGGGGAAGGACAGATACGCAGTATTTT,CASHTRDRGRTDTQYF
TRBV15,.,TRBJ2-5,few,TGTGCCACCAGCAGAGTCGGTACAGGAATGGAGACCCAGTACTTC,CATSRVGTGMETQYF
TRBV2,.,TRBJ2-7,few,TGTGCCAGCAGTGAGAACGGCCACCTTTACGAGCAGTACTTC,CASSENGHLYEQYF
TRBV20-1,.,TRBJ2-3,few,TGCAGTGCTAGCATCCAGACCACTGCAGATACGCAGTATTTT,CSASIQTTADTQYF
TRBV5-1,.,TRBJ2-2,.,TGCGCCAGCCAAGTACAGGACACCGGGGAGCTGTTTTTT,CASQVQDTGELFF
TRBV3-1,.,TRBJ2-3,.,TGTGCCAGCAGCCAAGTGAGGGGGGGGGGCCCCACAGATACGCAGTATTTT,CASSQVRGGGPTDTQYF
TRBV11-2,TRBD2,TRBJ2-1,.,TGTGCCAGCAGCCTCTTAGCGGGGGGGGTGGTTCCCACCCTCAATGAGCAGTTCTTC,CASSLLAGGVVPTLNEQFF
TRBV7-3,TRBD2,TRBJ2-1,few,TGTGCCAGCAGCTTCCCGGGTAGCGGGGGCTACAATGAGCAGTTCTTC,CASSFPGSGGYNEQFF
TRBV4-1,TRBD1,TRBJ2-7,few,TGCGCCAGCAGCCCAGGACAGGGACTGCATTACGAGCAGTACTTC,CASSPGQGLHYEQYF
TRBV29-1,.,TRBJ2-1,.,TGCAGCGTGACTAGGACTACAACCTCCTACAATGAGCAGTTCTTC,CSVTRTTTSYNEQFF
TRBV6-5,.,TRBJ2-5,.,TGTGCCAGCAGTTGGCCGTATGGGGGGCCGGAAGAGACCCAGTACTTC,CASSWPYGGPEETQYF
TRBV18,TRBD2,TRBJ2-5,few,TGTGCCAGCTCACCACCGGGACTAGCGTGGGAGACCCAGTACTTC,CASSPPGLAWETQYF
TRBV6-2/TRBV6-3,.,TRBJ2-7,few,TGTGCCAGCAGTTATGACAGCTACTCGGGGACCTACGAGCAGTACTTC,CASSYDSYSGTYEQYF
TRBV6-5,.,TRBJ2-7,few,TGTGCCAGCAGTTTCCGGACAGACTTCTCCCTCGAGCAGTACTTC,CASSFRTDFSLEQYF
TRBV28,.,TRBJ2-7,.,TGTGCCAGCAGTTCTCCCGGGACAAGGGCGAGCTCCTACGAGCAGTACTTC,CASSSPGTRASSYEQYF
TRBV27,TRBD2,TRBJ2-3,few,TGTGCCAGCAGAAGGCTCAGCGGGGCTAGCACAGATACGCAGTATTTT,CASRRLSGASTDTQYF
TRBV9,.,TRBJ2-3,.,TGTGCCAGCAGCCCCCTGGGGCACACAGATACGCAGTATTTT,CASSPLGHTDTQYF
TRBV28,.,TRBJ2-7,few,TGTGCCAGCAGTCCCGTTTTGGAGCTGTTATCCTACGAGCAGTACTTC,CASSPVLELLSYEQYF
TRBV28,.,TRBJ1-5,.,TGTGCCAGCACCCGTAGACCTAGCAATCAGCCCCAGCATTTT,CASTRRPSNQPQHF
TRBV9,TRBD1,TRBJ1-3,few,TGTGCCAGCAGCTACCGACAGGGGCCCAGCTCTGGAAACACCATATATTTT,CASSYRQGPSSGNTIYF
TRBV6-2/TRBV6-3,TRBD1,TRBJ1-2,.,TGTGCCAGCAGACCTACTGACAGGGATGGCTACACCTTC,CASRPTDRDGYTF